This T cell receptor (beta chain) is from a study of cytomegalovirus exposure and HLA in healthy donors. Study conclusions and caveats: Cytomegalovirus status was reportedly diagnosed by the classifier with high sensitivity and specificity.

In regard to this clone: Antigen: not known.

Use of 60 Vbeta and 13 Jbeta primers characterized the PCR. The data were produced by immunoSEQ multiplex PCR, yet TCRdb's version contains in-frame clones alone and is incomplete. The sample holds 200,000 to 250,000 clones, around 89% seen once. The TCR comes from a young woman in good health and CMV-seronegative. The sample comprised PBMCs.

The CDR3 DNA reads as TGTGCCAGCAGCGTAGGTTCTCCAGGGGGCACTGAAGCTTTCTTT. This translates into CASSVGSPGGTEAFF. The J gene is TRBJ1-1, the V gene TRBV9; TRBD1 aligns across 7 bases. V was clipped by 0 bases and J by 4 bases; unmatched bases: 6. Germline CDR1 is SGDLS and CDR2 is YYNGEE. The CDR3 runs 15 residues.